This T cell receptor (beta chain) was sequenced in a study of cytomegalovirus exposure and HLA in healthy donors. Regarding the study as a whole: TCR beta V- and J-gene trimming, according to a later analysis, was linked to a missense DCLRE1C variant.

As to this clone: What it binds is unknown.

PCR employed 60 Vbeta and 13 Jbeta primers. Profiled with immunoSEQ multiplex PCR; TCRdb holds only in-frame clones, not every one. The data contain about 76,000 clones, around 80% of them seen just once; the ten biggest clones take up around 2.5%. Source material: PBMCs. This receptor was identified in a male donor in good health and CMV-seropositive.

CDR3 DNA sequence: TGTGCCAGCAGCCCCGGGACAGGGGGTACCCAGTACTTC. Translating gives CASSPGTGGTQYF. V gene TRBV5-6 combines with J gene TRBJ2-5, with 11 bases lining up with TRBD1. Per the germline V gene, CDR1 is SGHDT and CDR2 is YYEEEE. Trimming cost V 4 bases and J 8 bases; bases outside gene matches: 4. This CDR3 has 13 residues.